This T cell receptor (beta chain) originates from a study of early T cells in non-severe SARS-CoV-2 infection. About the study: With bulk RNA from unsorted whole blood as input, sequencing yielded unpaired chains.

Trimming took 4 bases from V and 10 from J, leaving 18 bases between them. This CDR3 contains 14 residues. CDR1 is WNHNN, CDR2 SYGVQD, per germline (reference sequence). TCRdb analysed the 5' RACE reads with MiXCR anew, one entry per CDR3 protein. The table records approximately 60,000 distinct CDR3 sequences, over 10% of them present only once. The chain has TRBV10-1 and TRBJ2-3; a weak D match, TRBD1 (6 bases). The TCR sequence derives from an adult who was a healthcare worker with PCR-confirmed SARS-CoV-2 infection or an uninfected control (not recorded which). The sequenced sample consisted of whole blood. CDR3: CASSGVVGAGAQYF. CDR3 DNA: TGCGCCAGCAGTGGAGTCGTGGGGGCAGGGGCGCAGTATTTT.